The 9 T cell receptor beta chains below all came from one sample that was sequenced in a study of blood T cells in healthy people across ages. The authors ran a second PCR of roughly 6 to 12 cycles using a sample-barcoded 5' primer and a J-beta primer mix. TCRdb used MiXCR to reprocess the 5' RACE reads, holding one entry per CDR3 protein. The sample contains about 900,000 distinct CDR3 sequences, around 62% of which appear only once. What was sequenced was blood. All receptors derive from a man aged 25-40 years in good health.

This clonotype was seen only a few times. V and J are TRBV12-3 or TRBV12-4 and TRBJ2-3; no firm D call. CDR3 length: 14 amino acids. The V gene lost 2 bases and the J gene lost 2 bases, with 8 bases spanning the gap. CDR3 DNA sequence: TGTGCCAGCAGTTTAATCAGTCCCACAGATACGCAGTATTTT. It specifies CASSLISPTDTQYF.

The CDR3 nucleotides are TGCAGTGCTAGATACGCAGCGACGACCAAAAACATTCAGTACTTC. The encoded protein is CSARYAATTKNIQYF. The chain has TRBV20-1 and TRBJ2-4, with unresolved D. The CDR3 has 15 residues. The germline V and J ends were trimmed by 2 bases and 2 bases, with 13 bases remaining between them. Germline-derived CDR1 and CDR2 are DFQATT and SNEGSKA (reference sequence).

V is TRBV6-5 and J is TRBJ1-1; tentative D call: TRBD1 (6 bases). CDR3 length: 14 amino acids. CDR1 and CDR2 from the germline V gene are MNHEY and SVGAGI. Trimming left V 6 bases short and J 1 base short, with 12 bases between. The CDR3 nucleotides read TGTGCCAGCAGAGTAATACAGGGGAACACTGAAGCTTTCTTT. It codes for CASRVIQGNTEAFF.

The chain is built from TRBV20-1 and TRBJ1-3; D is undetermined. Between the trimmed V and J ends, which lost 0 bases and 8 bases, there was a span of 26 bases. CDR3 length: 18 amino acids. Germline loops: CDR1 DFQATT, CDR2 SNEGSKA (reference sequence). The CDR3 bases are TGCAGTGCTAGAGATATCGAGGGAACAAAGGGTCTTGGGGACACCATATATTTT. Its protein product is CSARDIEGTKGLGDTIYF.

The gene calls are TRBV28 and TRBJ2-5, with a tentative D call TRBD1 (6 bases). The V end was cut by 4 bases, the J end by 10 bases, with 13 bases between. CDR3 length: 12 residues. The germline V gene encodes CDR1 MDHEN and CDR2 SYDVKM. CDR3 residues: CASSSSTGIQYF. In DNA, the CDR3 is TGTGCCAGCAGTTCAAGTACAGGGATCCAGTACTTC.

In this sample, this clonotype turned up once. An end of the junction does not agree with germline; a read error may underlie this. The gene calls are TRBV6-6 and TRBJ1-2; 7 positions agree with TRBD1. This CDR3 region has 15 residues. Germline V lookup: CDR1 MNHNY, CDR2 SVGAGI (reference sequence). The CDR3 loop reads CVSSYSEGAPGSYTF. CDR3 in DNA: TGCGTCAGCAGTTACTCTGAGGGGGCGCCGGGAAGCTACACCTTC.

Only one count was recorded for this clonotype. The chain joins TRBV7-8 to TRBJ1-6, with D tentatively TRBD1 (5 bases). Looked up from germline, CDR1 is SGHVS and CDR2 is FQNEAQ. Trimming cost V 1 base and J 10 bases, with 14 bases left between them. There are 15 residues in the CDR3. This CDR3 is CASSLVVQGASPLHF. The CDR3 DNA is TGTGCCAGCAGCTTAGTGGTGCAGGGAGCCTCACCCCTCCACTTT.

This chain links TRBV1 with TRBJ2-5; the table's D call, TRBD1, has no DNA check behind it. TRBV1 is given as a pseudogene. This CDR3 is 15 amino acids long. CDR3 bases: TGCACCAGCATAGGGGTTCCATCTTACCAAGAGACCCAGTACTTC. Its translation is CTSIGVPSYQETQYF.

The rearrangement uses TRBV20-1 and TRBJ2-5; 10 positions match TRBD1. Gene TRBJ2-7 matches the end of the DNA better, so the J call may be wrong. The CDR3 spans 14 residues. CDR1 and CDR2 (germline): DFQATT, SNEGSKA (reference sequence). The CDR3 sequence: CSAYLTGGPYEQYF. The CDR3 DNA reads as TGCAGTGCTTACCTGACAGGGGGCCCCTACGAGCAGTACTTC.